The rows below give T cell receptor beta chains drawn from one sample of a study of T cell responses to AZD1222 COVID-19 vaccine. The assay was immunoSEQ multiplex PCR, and TCRdb's table has in-frame clones only and misses some. The sample yields around 120,000 clones, around 94% seen once. This specimen was peripheral blood, taken on day 0 of AZD1222 vaccination. All receptors come from an adult in good health. Each CDR3 is given with its conserved first and last residue. Fields, in order: V gene, D gene, CDR3 protein. D genes are given only for firm matches.

>TRBV6-2/TRBV6-3|TRBD1
CASSYSRGRRSEQYF
>TRBV6-1|TRBD1
CASSESLGQVTGGANVLTF
>TRBV5-1|TRBD1
CASTPGQERRGYTF
>TRBV7-9|NA
CASSLFTGPNEKLFF
>TRBV5-1|TRBD1
CASSLFRGYQETQYF
>TRBV6-5|NA
CATSREGWTEAFF
>TRBV20-1|NA
CSASKRGDTPLNTEAFF
>TRBV28|TRBD1
CASRYGQGATSVYGYTF
>TRBV5-5|NA
CASTFWLSGANVLTF
>TRBV28|NA
CASSKNYGYTF
>TRBV27|TRBD2
CASSSFGGATYEQYF
>TRBV3-1/TRBV3-2|NA
CASSNTARNEKLFF
>TRBV28|TRBD1
CASNLGQPQETQYF
>TRBV18|NA
CASSPEGTTKRTDTQYF
>TRBV30|NA
CAWSSDRSSNQPQHF
>TRBV27|TRBD2
CASSLASGSLSEQYF
>TRBV19|TRBD1
CASSPRPGQGAGSEQFF
>TRBV2|TRBD1
CASKFAGQGSYGYTF
>TRBV20-1|TRBD1
CSARDRYEAFF
>TRBV6-2/TRBV6-3|NA
CASSYQTGIDYGYTF
>TRBV2|TRBD1
CASSRTGGLGSPLHF
>TRBV2|NA
CASSESGLLGGYTF
>TRBV6-4|NA
CASRKMAGEGNIQYF
>TRBV9|NA
CASSVGGRDPGGYEQYF
>TRBV6-6|NA
CASSYGEPYSNQPQHF
>TRBV10-3|TRBD1
CATNGGTGGIWEQYF
>TRBV9|TRBD2
CASSVHASGGATDTQYF
>TRBV25-1|TRBD2
CASSEAGGITDTQYF
>TRBV2|NA
CASREVAGRANTGELFF
>TRBV5-6|NA
CASRVWGSSYEQYF
>TRBV5-4|TRBD2
CASSRTSSNTGELFF
>TRBV6-4|TRBD1
CASSDSAQGASDEQYF
>TRBV9|TRBD1
CASSVGQGPYEQYF
>TRBV3-1/TRBV3-2|NA
CASSQDSGRHNEQFF
>TRBV3-1/TRBV3-2|NA
CASSRDITNEKLFF
>TRBV6-5|NA
CASSRAGYYNEQFF
>TRBV10-3|TRBD1
CAISESTFTGGPKNIQYF
>TRBV5-1|TRBD2
CASSLELAGGTDTQYF
>TRBV6-2/TRBV6-3|NA
CASSYSPFDSTDTQYF
>TRBV11-2|TRBD2
CASSLAVSFAGGSHTQYF
>TRBV24-1|TRBD2
CATSDFIGGGRRENEQFF
>TRBV6-2/TRBV6-3|NA
CASSRDSGANVLTF
>TRBV29-1|NA
CSVDLARGEQYF
>TRBV24-1|TRBD1
CATSDSTGGGTEAFF
>TRBV6-4|TRBD2
CASSERGGTDTQYF
>TRBV28|NA
CASSPSKGGAAFF
>TRBV2|TRBD1
CASSRLGQGISYNEQFF
>TRBV19|TRBD1
CASSITGVSRTEAFF
>TRBV2|NA
CASNTWANEKLFF
>TRBV15|NA
CATSRDRTYGYTF
>TRBV7-2|NA
CASSFRGYNYEQFF
>TRBV2|NA
CAGTDWSSYEQYF
>TRBV11-3|TRBD1
CASSQGQDNSPLHF